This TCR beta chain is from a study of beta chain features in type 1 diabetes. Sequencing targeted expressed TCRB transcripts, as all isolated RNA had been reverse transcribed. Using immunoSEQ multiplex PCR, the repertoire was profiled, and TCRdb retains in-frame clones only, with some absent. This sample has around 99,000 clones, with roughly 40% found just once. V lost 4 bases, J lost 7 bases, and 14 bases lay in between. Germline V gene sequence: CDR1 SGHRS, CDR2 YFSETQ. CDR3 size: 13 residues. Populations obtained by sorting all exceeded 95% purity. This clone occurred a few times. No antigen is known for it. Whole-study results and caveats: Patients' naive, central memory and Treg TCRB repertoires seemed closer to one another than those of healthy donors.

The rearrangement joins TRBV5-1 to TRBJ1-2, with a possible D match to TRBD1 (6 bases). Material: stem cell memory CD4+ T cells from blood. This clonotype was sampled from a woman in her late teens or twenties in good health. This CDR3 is CASSPDSLRGYTF. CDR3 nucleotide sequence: TGCGCCAGCAGCCCGGACAGTCTTCGTGGCTACACCTTC. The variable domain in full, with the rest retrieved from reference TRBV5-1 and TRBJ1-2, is KAGVTQTPRYLIKTRGQQVTLSCSPISGHRSVSWYQQTPGQGLQFLFEYFSETQRNKGNFPGRFSGRQFSNSRSEMNVSTLELGDSALYLCASSPDSLRGYTFGSGTRLTVV.